This TCR beta chain emerged from a study of T cells in Graves' hyperthyroidism and ophthalmopathy. Among ophthalmopathy patients, the Clinical Activity Score reached at least 3, the NOSPECS grade reached at least 4, and duration remained under 3 months. TCR beta CDR3 region amplification was performed from RNA transcripts. First-round RT-PCR with HTBI primers amplified the TCR CDR3 region. TCRdb used MiXCR to reprocess the multiplex PCR reads, holding one entry per CDR3 protein. The data hold nearly 250,000 distinct CDR3 sequences, with less than 20% observed a single time. The table lists this clonotype with many counts. The specimen sequenced was blood. The sequence derives from a woman in her late teens or twenties with Graves' ophthalmopathy.

The CDR3 is CASSPRTGPTDTQYF. The CDR3, as DNA: TGTGCCAGCAGCCCAAGGACAGGCCCCACAGATACGCAGTATTTT. This sequence joins TRBV7-6 and TRBJ2-3, with 7 bases fitting TRBD1. In germline, CDR1 is SGHVS, CDR2 FNYEAQ. This CDR3 spans 15 amino acids. Trimming cost V 5 bases and J 2 bases; bases outside gene matches: 7.